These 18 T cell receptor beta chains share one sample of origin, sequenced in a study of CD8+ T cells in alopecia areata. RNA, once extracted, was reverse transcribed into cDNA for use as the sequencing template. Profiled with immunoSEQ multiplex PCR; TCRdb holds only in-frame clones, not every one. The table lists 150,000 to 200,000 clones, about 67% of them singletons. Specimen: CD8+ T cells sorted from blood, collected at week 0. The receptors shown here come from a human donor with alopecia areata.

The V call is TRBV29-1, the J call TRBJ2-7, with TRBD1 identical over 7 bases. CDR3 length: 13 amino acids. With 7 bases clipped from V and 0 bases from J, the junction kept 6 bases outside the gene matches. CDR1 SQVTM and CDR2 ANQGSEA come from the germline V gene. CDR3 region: CSAEGQSSYEQYF. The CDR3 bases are TGCAGCGCCGAGGGACAGTCCTCCTACGAGCAGTACTTC.

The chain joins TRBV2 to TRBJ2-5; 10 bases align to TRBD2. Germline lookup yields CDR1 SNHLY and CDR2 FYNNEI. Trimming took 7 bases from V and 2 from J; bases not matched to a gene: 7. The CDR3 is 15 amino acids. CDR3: CASKALAGLQETQYF. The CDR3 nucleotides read TGTGCCAGCAAAGCACTAGCGGGGCTTCAAGAGACCCAGTACTTC.

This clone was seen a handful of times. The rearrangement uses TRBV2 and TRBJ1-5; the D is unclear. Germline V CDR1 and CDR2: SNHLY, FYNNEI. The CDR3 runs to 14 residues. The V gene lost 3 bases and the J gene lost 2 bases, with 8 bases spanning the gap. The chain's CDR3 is CASSDGVGNQPQHF. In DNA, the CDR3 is TGTGCCAGCAGTGATGGAGTTGGCAATCAGCCCCAGCATTTT. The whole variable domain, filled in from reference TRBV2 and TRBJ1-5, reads EPEVTQTPSHQVTQMGQEVILRCVPISNHLYFYWYRQILGQKVEFLVSFYNNEISEKSEIFDDQFSVERPDGSNFTLKIRSTKLEDSAMYFCASSDGVGNQPQHFGDGTRLSIL.

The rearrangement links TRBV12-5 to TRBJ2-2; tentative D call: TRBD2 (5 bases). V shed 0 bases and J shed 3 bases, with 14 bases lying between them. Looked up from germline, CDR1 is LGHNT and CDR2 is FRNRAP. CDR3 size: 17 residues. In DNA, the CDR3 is TGTGCTAGTGGTTTGGTACCTACGGGGAAGGACACCGGGGAGCTGTTTTTT. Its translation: CASGLVPTGKDTGELFF.

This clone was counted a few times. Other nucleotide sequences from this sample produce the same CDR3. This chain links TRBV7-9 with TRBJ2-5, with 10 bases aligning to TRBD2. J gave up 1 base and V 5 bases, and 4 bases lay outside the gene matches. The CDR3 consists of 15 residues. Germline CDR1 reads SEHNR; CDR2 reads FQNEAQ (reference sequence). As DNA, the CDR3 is TGTGCCAGCAGCCGGCTAGCGGGGGTCCAAGAGACCCAGTACTTC. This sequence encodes CASSRLAGVQETQYF.

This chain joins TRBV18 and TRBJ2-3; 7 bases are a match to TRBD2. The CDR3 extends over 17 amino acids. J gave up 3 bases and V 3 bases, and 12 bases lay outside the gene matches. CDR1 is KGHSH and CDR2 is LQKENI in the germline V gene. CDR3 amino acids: CASSPAPGLPQTDTQYF. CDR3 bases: TGTGCCAGCTCACCCGCCCCGGGACTACCGCAAACAGATACGCAGTATTTT.

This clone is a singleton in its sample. The chain's CDR3 is CASSYAGTYEQYF. The CDR3 nucleotides are TGTGCCAGCAGTTACGCGGGAACCTACGAGCAGTACTTC. V usage is TRBV6-5 and J usage is TRBJ2-7; perhaps TRBD2 as D (6 bases). CDR3 size: 13 residues. CDR1 and CDR2 from the germline V gene are MNHEY and SVGAGI. With 2 bases removed from V and 2 bases from J, the gap between germline ends came to 7 bases.

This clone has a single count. The CDR3 spells CARHPGQGSGYGYTF. DNA for the CDR3: TGTGCCCGTCACCCGGGACAGGGGTCGGGATATGGCTACACCTTC. The V call is TRBV30, the J call TRBJ1-2, with 10 bases aligning to TRBD1. Germline V gene lookup returns CDR1 GTSNPN and CDR2 SVGIG (reference sequence). The CDR3 covers 15 residues. V shed 8 bases and J 5 bases; nucleotides not matched to a gene: 14.

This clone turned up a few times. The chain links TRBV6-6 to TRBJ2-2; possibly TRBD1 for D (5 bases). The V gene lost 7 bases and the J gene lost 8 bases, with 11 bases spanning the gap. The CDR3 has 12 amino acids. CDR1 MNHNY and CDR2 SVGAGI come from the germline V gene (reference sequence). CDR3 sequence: CASTQGLGELFF. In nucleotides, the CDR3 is TGTGCCAGCACCCAGGGTTTGGGGGAGCTGTTTTTT.

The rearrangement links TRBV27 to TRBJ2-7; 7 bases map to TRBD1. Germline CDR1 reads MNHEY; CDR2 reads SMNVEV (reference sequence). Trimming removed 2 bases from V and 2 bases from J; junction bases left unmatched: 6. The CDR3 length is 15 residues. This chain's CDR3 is CASSLTGQQAYEQYF. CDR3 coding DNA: TGTGCCAGCAGTTTAACGGGACAGCAAGCCTACGAGCAGTACTTC.

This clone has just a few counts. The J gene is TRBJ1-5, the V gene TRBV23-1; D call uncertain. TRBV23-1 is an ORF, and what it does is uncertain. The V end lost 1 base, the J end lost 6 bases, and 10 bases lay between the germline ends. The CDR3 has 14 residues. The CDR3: CASSQYSRTQPQHF. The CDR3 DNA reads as TGCGCCAGCAGTCAATATAGTCGGACTCAGCCCCAGCATTTT.

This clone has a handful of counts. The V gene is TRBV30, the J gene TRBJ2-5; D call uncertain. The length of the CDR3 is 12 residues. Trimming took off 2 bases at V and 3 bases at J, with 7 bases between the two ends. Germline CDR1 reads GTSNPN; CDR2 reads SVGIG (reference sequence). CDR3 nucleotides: TGTGCCTGGAGTTTGCCAGAAGAGACCCAGTACTTC. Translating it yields CAWSLPEETQYF.

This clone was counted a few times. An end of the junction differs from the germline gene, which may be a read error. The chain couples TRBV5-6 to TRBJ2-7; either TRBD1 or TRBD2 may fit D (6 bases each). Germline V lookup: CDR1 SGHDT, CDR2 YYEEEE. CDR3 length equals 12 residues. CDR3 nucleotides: TGTGCCAGCAGCACCGGACAGTTCAAGCGGGACTTC. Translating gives CASSTGQFKRDF.

The CDR3 nucleotides are TGTGCCAGCAGCTCGGGACTAGCCGACACAGATACGCAGTATTTT. This gives the protein CASSSGLADTDTQYF. The chain employs TRBV9 and TRBJ2-3; 9 nucleotides align to TRBD2. The germline V gene encodes CDR1 SGDLS and CDR2 YYNGEE. The CDR3 loop spans 15 amino acids. V lost 4 bases to trimming and J lost 2 bases; unmatched junction nucleotides: 5. Full variable domain (remainder filled in from reference TRBV9 and TRBJ2-3): DSGVTQTPKHLITATGQRVTLRCSPRSGDLSVYWYQQSLDQGLQFLIQYYNGEERAKGNILERFSAQQFPDLHSELNLSSLELGDSALYFCASSSGLADTDTQYFGPGTRLTVL.

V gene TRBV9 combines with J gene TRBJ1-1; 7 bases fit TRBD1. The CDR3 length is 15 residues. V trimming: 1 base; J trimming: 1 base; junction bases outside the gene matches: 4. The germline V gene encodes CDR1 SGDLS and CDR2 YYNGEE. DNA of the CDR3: TGTGCCAGCAGCGTATCAGGGACAGCGAACACTGAAGCTTTCTTT. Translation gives CASSVSGTANTEAFF.

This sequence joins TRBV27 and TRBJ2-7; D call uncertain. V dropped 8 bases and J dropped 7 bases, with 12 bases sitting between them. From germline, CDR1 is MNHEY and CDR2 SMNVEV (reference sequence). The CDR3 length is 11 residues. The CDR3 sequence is CASGSTAEQYF. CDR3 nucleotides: TGTGCCAGCGGCTCTACGGCTGAGCAGTACTTC.

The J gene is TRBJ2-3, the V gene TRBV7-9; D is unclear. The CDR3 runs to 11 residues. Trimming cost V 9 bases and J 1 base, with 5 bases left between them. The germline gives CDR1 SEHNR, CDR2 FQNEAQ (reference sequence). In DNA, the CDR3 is TGTGCCAGAGAGGGCACAGATACGCAGTATTTT. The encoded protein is CAREGTDTQYF.

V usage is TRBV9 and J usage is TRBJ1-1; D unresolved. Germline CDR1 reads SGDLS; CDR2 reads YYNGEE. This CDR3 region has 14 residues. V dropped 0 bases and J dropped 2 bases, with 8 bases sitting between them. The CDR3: CASSVATPNTEAFF. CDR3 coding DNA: TGTGCCAGCAGCGTAGCTACTCCCAACACTGAAGCTTTCTTT.